The present TCR beta chain was sequenced within a study of a mutant IDH1 vaccine in newly diagnosed glioma. Study overall: Standard pretreatment was either radiotherapy, temozolomide, or, for most, radiochemotherapy with temozolomide.

Some clones are missing from TCRdb's copy, which holds only in-frame ones; the method was immunoSEQ multiplex PCR. The top ten hold roughly 1.1% of the sample, which has 20,000 to 25,000 clones, 93% seen once. This sample's time point: baseline, week 1 (first vaccination visit). Treatment here: pre-vaccination baseline after standard-of-care therapy. Donors had new IDH1-mutant astrocytomas of WHO grade 3 or 4 (ATRX-lost). The germline V gene encodes CDR1 MNHEY and CDR2 SMNVEV (reference sequence). V was pared by 2 bases and J by 5 bases, with 2 bases of the junction left unmatched. This CDR3 has 16 residues.

The rearrangement joins TRBV27 to TRBJ2-2, with 13 bases fitting TRBD2. The source of this sequence is a man aged 35-49 years with glioma. Sequences were derived from PBMCs, sampled from a glioma patient treated with radiotherapy, temozolomide or both. This CDR3 reads CASSLGTSGTTGELFF. Here the CDR3 DNA reads TGTGCCAGCAGTTTAGGGACTAGCGGGACGACCGGGGAGCTGTTTTTT.